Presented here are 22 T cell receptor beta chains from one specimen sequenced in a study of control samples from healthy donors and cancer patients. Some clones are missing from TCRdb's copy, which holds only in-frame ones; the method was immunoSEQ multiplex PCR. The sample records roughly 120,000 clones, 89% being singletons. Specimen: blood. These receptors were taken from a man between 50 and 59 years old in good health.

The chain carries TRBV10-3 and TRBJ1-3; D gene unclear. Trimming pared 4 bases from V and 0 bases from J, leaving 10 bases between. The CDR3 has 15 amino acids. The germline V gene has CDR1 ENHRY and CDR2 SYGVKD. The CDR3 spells CAISGGTFSGNTIYF. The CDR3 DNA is TGTGCCATCAGTGGCGGCACCTTCTCTGGAAACACCATATATTTT.

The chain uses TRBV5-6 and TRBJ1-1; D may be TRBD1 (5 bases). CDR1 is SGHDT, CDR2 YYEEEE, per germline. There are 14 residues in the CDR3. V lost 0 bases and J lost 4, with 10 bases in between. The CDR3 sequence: CASSLGQRGTEAFF. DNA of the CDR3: TGTGCCAGCAGCTTGGGACAGAGGGGCACTGAAGCTTTCTTT.

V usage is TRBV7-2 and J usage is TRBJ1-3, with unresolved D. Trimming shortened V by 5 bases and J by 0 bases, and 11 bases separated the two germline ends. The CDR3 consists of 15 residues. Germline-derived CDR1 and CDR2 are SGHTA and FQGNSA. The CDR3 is CASSDSRFSGNTIYF. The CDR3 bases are TGTGCCAGCAGCGACTCCAGGTTCTCTGGAAACACCATATATTTT.

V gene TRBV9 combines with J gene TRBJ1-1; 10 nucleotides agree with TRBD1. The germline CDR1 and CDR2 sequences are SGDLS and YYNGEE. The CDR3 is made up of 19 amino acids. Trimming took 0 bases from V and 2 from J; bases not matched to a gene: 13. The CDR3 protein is CASSVVAGPGQGFNTEAFF. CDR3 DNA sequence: TGTGCCAGCAGCGTAGTTGCCGGCCCGGGACAGGGGTTCAACACTGAAGCTTTCTTT.

The CDR3 loop is CSVEDKLRDEAFF. The DNA of the CDR3 is TGCAGCGTTGAAGATAAGTTGAGAGATGAAGCTTTCTTT. V is TRBV29-1 and J is TRBJ1-1, with D unresolved. In germline, CDR1 is SQVTM, CDR2 ANQGSEA. Trimming took off 0 bases at V and 7 bases at J, with 12 bases between the two ends. The CDR3 contains 13 residues. The full variable domain, its missing parts supplied by reference TRBV29-1 and TRBJ1-1, is SAVISQKPSRDICQRGTSLTIQCQVDSQVTMMFWYRQQPGQSLTLIATANQGSEATYESGFVIDKFPISRPNLTFSTLTVSNMSPEDSSIYLCSVEDKLRDEAFFGQGTRLTVV.

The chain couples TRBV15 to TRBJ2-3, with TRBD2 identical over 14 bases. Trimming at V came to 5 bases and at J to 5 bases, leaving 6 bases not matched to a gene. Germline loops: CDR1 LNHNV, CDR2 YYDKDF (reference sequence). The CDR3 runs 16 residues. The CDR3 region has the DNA TGTGCCACCAGCGGCAGACTAGCGGGGGGGGTAGATACGCAGTATTTT. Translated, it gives CATSGRLAGGVDTQYF.

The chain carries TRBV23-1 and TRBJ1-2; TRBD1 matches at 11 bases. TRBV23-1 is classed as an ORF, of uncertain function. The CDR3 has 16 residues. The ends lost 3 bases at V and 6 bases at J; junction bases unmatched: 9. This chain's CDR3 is CASSHSSDRGRDGYTF. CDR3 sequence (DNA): TGCGCCAGCAGTCATTCCTCGGACAGGGGGCGCGATGGCTACACCTTC.

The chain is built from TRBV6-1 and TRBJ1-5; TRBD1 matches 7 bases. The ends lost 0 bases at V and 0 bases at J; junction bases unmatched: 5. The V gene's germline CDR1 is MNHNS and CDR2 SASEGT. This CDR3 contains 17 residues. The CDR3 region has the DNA TGTGCCAGCAGTGAAGCTGGGACAGTTAATAGCAATCAGCCCCAGCATTTT. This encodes CASSEAGTVNSNQPQHF.

The CDR3 protein is CSVEDEWDDMNTEAFF. In DNA, the CDR3 is TGCAGCGTTGAAGATGAATGGGACGACATGAACACTGAAGCTTTCTTT. J is TRBJ1-1 and V is TRBV29-1; a weak D match, TRBD1 (5 bases). CDR3 size: 16 residues. The V gene's germline CDR1 is SQVTM and CDR2 ANQGSEA. V was shortened by 0 bases and J by 0 bases, with 14 bases between the two germline ends.

The CDR3 loop reads CASSMTGNQPQHF. CDR3 nucleotide sequence: TGTGCCAGCAGCATGACAGGGAATCAGCCCCAGCATTTT. The J gene is TRBJ1-5, the V gene TRBV27, with TRBD1 matching 7 bases. Germline CDR1 reads MNHEY; CDR2 reads SMNVEV (reference sequence). The CDR3 length is 13 residues. Trimming took 6 bases from V and 4 from J; bases not matched to a gene: 3.

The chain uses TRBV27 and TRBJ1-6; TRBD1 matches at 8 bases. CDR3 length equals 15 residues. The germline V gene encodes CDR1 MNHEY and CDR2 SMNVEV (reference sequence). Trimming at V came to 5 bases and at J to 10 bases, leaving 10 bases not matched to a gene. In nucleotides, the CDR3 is TGTGCCAGCAGTCTACAAGGACAGGGATTCTCACCCCTCCACTTT. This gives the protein CASSLQGQGFSPLHF.

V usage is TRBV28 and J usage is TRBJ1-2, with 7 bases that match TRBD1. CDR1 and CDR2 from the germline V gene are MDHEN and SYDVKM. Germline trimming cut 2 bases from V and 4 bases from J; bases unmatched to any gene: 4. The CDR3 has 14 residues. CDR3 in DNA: TGTGCCAGCAGTTTACTATCAGGGGGCTATGGCTACACCTTC. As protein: CASSLLSGGYGYTF.

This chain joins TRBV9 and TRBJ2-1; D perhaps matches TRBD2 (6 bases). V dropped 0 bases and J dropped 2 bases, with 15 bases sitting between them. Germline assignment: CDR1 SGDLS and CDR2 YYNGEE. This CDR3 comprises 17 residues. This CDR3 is CASSVGVRLVAYNEQFF. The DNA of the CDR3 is TGTGCCAGCAGCGTAGGGGTTAGACTAGTCGCCTACAATGAGCAGTTCTTC.

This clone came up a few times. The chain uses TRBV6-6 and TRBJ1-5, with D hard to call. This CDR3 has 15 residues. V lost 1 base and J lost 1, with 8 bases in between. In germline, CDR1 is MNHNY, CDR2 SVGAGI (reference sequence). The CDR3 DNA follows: TGTGCCAGCAGTTACTTCCCAGAGAGCAATCAGCCCCAGCATTTT. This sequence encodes CASSYFPESNQPQHF.

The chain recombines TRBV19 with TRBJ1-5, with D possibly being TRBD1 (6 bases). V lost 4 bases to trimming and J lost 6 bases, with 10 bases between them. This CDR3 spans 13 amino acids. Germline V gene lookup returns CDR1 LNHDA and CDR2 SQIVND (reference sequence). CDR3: CASSTGEVQPQHF. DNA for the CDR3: TGTGCCAGTAGTACAGGGGAGGTTCAGCCCCAGCATTTT.

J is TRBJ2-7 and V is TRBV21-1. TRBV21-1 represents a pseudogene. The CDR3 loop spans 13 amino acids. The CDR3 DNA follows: TGTGCCAGCAGCGCTAATCGGGACCCCGAGCAGTACTTC. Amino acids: CASSANRDPEQYF.

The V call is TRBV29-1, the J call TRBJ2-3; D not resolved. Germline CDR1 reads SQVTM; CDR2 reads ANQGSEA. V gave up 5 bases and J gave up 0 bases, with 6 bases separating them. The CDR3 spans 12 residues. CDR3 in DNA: TGCAGCGTTCCCGATAGCACAGATACGCAGTATTTT. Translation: CSVPDSTDTQYF.

This CDR3 is CASRIGGVTDTQYF. DNA for the CDR3: TGTGCCAGCAGAATCGGGGGGGTCACAGATACGCAGTATTTT. This chain uses TRBV28 with TRBJ2-3; 8 bases match TRBD2. Germline V gene sequence: CDR1 MDHEN, CDR2 SYDVKM. This CDR3 is built from 14 residues. After removal of 6 bases from V and 2 bases from J, the junction contained 4 bases not matched to a gene.

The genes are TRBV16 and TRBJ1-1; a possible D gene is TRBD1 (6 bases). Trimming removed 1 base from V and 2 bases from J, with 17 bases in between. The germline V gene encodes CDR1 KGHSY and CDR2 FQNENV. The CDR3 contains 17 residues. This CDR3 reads CASSQLVGRGSNTEAFF. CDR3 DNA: TGTGCCAGCAGCCAATTAGTTGGCAGGGGCTCAAACACTGAAGCTTTCTTT.

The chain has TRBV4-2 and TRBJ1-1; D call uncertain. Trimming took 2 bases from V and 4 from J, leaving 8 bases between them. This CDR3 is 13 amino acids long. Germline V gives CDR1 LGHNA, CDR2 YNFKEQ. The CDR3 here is CASSQLDGTEAFF. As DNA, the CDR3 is TGTGCCAGCAGCCAACTGGACGGCACTGAAGCTTTCTTT.

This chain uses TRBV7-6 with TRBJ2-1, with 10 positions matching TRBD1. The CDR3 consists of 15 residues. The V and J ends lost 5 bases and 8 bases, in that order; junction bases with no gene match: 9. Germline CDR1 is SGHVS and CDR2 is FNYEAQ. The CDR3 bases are TGTGCCAGCAGCCTCCAGACAGGGGGCTTCGATGAGCAGTTCTTC. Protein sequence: CASSLQTGGFDEQFF.

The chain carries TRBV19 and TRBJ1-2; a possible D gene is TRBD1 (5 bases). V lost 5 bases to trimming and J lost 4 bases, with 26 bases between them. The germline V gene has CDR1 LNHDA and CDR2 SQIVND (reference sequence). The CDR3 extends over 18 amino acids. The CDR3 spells CASSPFPAGRRSVYGYTF. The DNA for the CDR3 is TGTGCCAGTAGTCCTTTTCCAGCAGGGAGGAGGTCAGTCTATGGCTACACCTTC.